This passage covers 23 T cell receptor beta chains from one sample sequenced in a study of breast tumors, draining lymph nodes, adjacent tissues. TCRdb re-called the multiplex PCR reads through MiXCR, storing one row per CDR3 protein. This sample yields under 30,000 distinct CDR3 sequences, of which roughly 20% are seen a single time; about 13% belongs to the top ten. Sequenced input: breast tumor tissue. The receptors come from a female donor with breast cancer. Some clones in this sample may be carry-over from other donors' samples.

V usage is TRBV11-2 and J usage is TRBJ2-1, with no clear D. CDR1 SGHAT and CDR2 FQNNGV come from the germline V gene. This CDR3 has 13 amino acids. V was clipped by 1 base and J by 8 bases, with 9 bases between them. CDR3 amino acids: CASSLVEGDEQFF. CDR3 DNA: TGTGCCAGCAGCTTAGTAGAAGGTGATGAGCAGTTCTTC.

This clonotype was counted between two and nine times. The chain combines TRBV28 with TRBJ1-2, with TRBD1 as a possible D gene (5 bases). This CDR3 is built from 14 residues. Between the trimmed V and J ends, which lost 2 bases and 8 bases, there was a span of 15 bases. The germline V gene encodes CDR1 MDHEN and CDR2 SYDVKM. The CDR3 region has the DNA TGTGCCAGCAGTTTACCCTTCTTCAGGGAGGGCTACACCTTC. It encodes CASSLPFFREGYTF.

The rearrangement joins TRBV19 to TRBJ2-6; 9 bases match TRBD1. Germline loops: CDR1 LNHDA, CDR2 SQIVND (reference sequence). V shed 1 base, J shed 1 base, and the junction held 8 bases outside the gene matches. The CDR3 contains 19 residues. The CDR3, as DNA: TGTGCCAGTAGTATAGGCGGGACAGGGCAATTGTCTGGGGCCAACGTCCTGACTTTC. This encodes CASSIGGTGQLSGANVLTF.

This clonotype was counted at least ten times. V and J are TRBV5-6 and TRBJ2-1; TRBD2 might be the D (6 bases). The germline gives CDR1 SGHDT, CDR2 YYEEEE. This CDR3 spans 14 amino acids. V lost 2 bases and J lost 3, with 9 bases in between. The DNA of the CDR3 is TGTGCCAGCAGCTTTCGGGAGAGCTACAATGAGCAGTTCTTC. Its protein product is CASSFRESYNEQFF. The whole variable domain, filled in from reference TRBV5-6 and TRBJ2-1, reads DAGVTQSPTHLIKTRGQQVTLRCSPKSGHDTVSWYQQALGQGPQFIFQYYEEEERQRGNFPDRFSGHQFPNYSSELNVNALLLGDSALYLCASSFRESYNEQFFGPGTRLTVL.

This clonotype was recorded many times. The genes are TRBV10-3 and TRBJ2-2; TRBD2 aligns across 13 bases. The CDR3 has 17 residues. CDR1 is ENHRY and CDR2 is SYGVKD in the germline V gene. V trimming: 11 bases; J trimming: 4 bases; junction bases outside the gene matches: 13. The CDR3 loop is CASSSGLAGIGTGELFF. The CDR3 DNA reads as TGTGCCTCCTCATCGGGACTAGCGGGAATCGGCACCGGGGAGCTGTTTTTT.

This clonotype counts as large. The V and J genes are TRBV4-1 and TRBJ2-1; D gene ambiguous. The CDR3 contains 15 residues. Germline assignment: CDR1 MGHRA and CDR2 YSYEKL. Trimming stripped 6 bases from V and 0 bases from J, with 12 bases between. For the CDR3, the DNA is TGCGCCAGCAGTCGGACCGCGAGCTCCTACAATGAGCAGTTCTTC. Translating it yields CASSRTASSYNEQFF.

This clonotype was counted ten times or more. This chain connects TRBV5-1 to TRBJ2-5; D is possibly TRBD1 (5 bases). V was trimmed by 2 bases and J by 0 bases, leaving 8 bases between them. Germline V gene data show CDR1 as SGHRS and CDR2 as YFSETQ. The CDR3 contains 14 residues. The CDR3 nucleotides read TGCGCCAGCAGCTTCCTGACAGACCAAGAGACCCAGTACTTC. Encoded protein: CASSFLTDQETQYF.

This clonotype was picked up many times. The rearrangement links TRBV30 to TRBJ2-1, with TRBD2 as a possible D gene (6 bases). Germline values: CDR1 GTSNPN, CDR2 SVGIG (reference sequence). The V and J ends lost 3 bases and 13 bases respectively, with 16 bases between them. This CDR3 region has 12 residues. CDR3 loop: CAWSGLPGVQFF. In DNA, the CDR3 is TGTGCCTGGAGCGGACTACCCGGTGTTCAGTTCTTC.

At least ten counts were recorded for this clonotype. The chain links TRBV7-9 to TRBJ2-3; 8 positions agree with TRBD2. V dropped 3 bases and J dropped 5; count of bases not matched to a gene: 13. The CDR3 is made up of 17 amino acids. CDR1 and CDR2 from the germline V gene are SEHNR and FQNEAQ (reference sequence). The CDR3, as DNA: TGTGCCAGCAGCTTGGGGGATGGCGGGAGGAATGAAGATACGCAGTATTTT. Translated: CASSLGDGGRNEDTQYF.

This clonotype has ten or more counts. The chain links TRBV3-1 to TRBJ1-6; D uncertain. The CDR3 consists of 16 residues. V lost 1 base, J lost 7 bases, and 14 bases lay in between. Germline V gene lookup returns CDR1 LGHDT and CDR2 YNNKEL (reference sequence). The CDR3 DNA follows: TGTGCCAGCAGCCAAGTCTGGGGAGGATTAAATTCACCCCTCCACTTT. It specifies CASSQVWGGLNSPLHF. The full variable domain, its missing parts supplied by reference TRBV3-1 and TRBJ1-6, is DTAVSQTPKYLVTQMGNDKSIKCEQNLGHDTMYWYKQDSKKFLKIMFSYNNKELIINETVPNRFSPKSPDKAHLNLHINSLELGDSAVYFCASSQVWGGLNSPLHFGNGTRLTVT.

In this sample, this clonotype turned up many times. The V and J genes are TRBV29-1 and TRBJ1-2, with D perhaps matching TRBD1 (5 bases). The CDR3 has 12 residues. The V end was cut by 5 bases, the J end by 5 bases, with 12 bases between. CDR1 and CDR2 (germline): SQVTM, ANQGSEA. The CDR3 region is CSVRGGSYGYTF. CDR3 bases: TGCAGCGTTAGGGGAGGGTCTTATGGCTACACCTTC. Full variable domain (rest looked up from reference TRBV29-1 and TRBJ1-2): SAVISQKPSRDICQRGTSLTIQCQVDSQVTMMFWYRQQPGQSLTLIATANQGSEATYESGFVIDKFPISRPNLTFSTLTVSNMSPEDSSIYLCSVRGGSYGYTFGSGTRLTVV.

The V gene is TRBV20-1, the J gene TRBJ1-2; no clear D. Trimming shortened V by 5 bases and J by 4 bases, and 8 bases separated the two germline ends. This CDR3 region has 11 residues. Germline-derived CDR1 and CDR2 are DFQATT and SNEGSKA (reference sequence). This chain's CDR3 is CSASQPYGYTF. DNA of the CDR3: TGCAGTGCTTCCCAGCCCTATGGCTACACCTTC.

In its sample, this clonotype was seen many times. The genes are TRBV5-6 and TRBJ2-7; 11 bases fit TRBD1. The CDR3 covers 16 residues. Germline CDR1 reads SGHDT; CDR2 reads YYEEEE. The V and J ends lost 4 bases and 0 bases, in that order; junction bases with no gene match: 6. The CDR3 loop is CASSLLGQGVSYEQYF. The DNA of the CDR3 is TGTGCCAGCAGCCTTTTGGGACAGGGGGTCTCCTACGAGCAGTACTTC.

This chain links TRBV29-1 with TRBJ1-1; TRBD1 is a possible D gene (6 bases). V lost 4 bases and J lost 4, with 25 bases in between. The CDR3 covers 17 residues. The germline V gene encodes CDR1 SQVTM and CDR2 ANQGSEA. CDR3 sequence (DNA): TGCAGCGTTGTGTGGGCGGGGGGGGCCCACATCGGCACTGAAGCTTTCTTT. It is translated as CSVVWAGGAHIGTEAFF.

This clonotype was observed many times. The chain combines TRBV28 with TRBJ2-1; D is uncertain. The V gene lost 0 bases and the J gene lost 10 bases, with 7 bases spanning the gap. The CDR3 spans 12 residues. Germline assignment: CDR1 MDHEN and CDR2 SYDVKM. In nucleotides, the CDR3 is TGTGCCAGCAGTTTATGGACACGGGAGCAGTTCTTC. This encodes CASSLWTREQFF.

This clonotype was picked up many times. The gene calls are TRBV15 and TRBJ2-7; D gene uncertain. The germline CDR1 and CDR2 sequences are LNHNV and YYDKDF (reference sequence). V dropped 0 bases and J dropped 6 bases, with 12 bases sitting between them. The CDR3 consists of 14 residues. CDR3 sequence: CATSRDRVAGEQYF. The CDR3 DNA reads TGTGCCACCAGCAGAGATAGGGTGGCCGGCGAGCAGTACTTC.

This clonotype was seen repeatedly, ten times or more. This sequence joins TRBV20-1 and TRBJ1-2, with D possibly matching TRBD1 (6 bases). V was pared by 0 bases and J by 5 bases, with 13 bases between. CDR1 is DFQATT and CDR2 is SNEGSKA in the germline V gene (reference sequence). This CDR3 is 14 amino acids long. CDR3 residues: CSARDPQGWYGYTF. The CDR3 DNA follows: TGCAGTGCTAGAGATCCTCAGGGGTGGTATGGCTACACCTTC.

Ten or more counts support this clonotype. The chain links TRBV2 to TRBJ2-7; D may be TRBD1 (6 bases). The CDR3 length is 12 residues. V gave up 3 bases and J gave up 5 bases, with 8 bases separating them. Germline CDR1 SNHLY, CDR2 FYNNEI. CDR3 nucleotides: TGTGCCAGCAGTGAGGACAGTAACGAGCAGTACTTC. Translated: CASSEDSNEQYF.

This clonotype was picked up many times. The rearrangement uses TRBV30 and TRBJ1-5; D is unclear. V lost 1 base and J 7 bases, leaving 20 bases between the germline ends. The CDR3 totals 16 residues. Germline V CDR1 and CDR2: GTSNPN, SVGIG (reference sequence). The CDR3 region has the DNA TGTGCCTGGAGTGGGGGTGGACTACTAGTCGGCCAGCCCCAGCATTTT. Its protein product is CAWSGGGLLVGQPQHF.

This clonotype was counted at least ten times. The chain has TRBV5-8 and TRBJ1-2; the D is unclear. This CDR3 spans 15 amino acids. Germline V CDR1 and CDR2: SGHTS, YDEGEE. V lost 0 bases and J lost 2, with 11 bases in between. The CDR3 DNA reads as TGTGCCAGCAGCTTGGACATCAGACCCAACTATGGCTACACCTTC. It codes for CASSLDIRPNYGYTF.

A note on this clonotype: A read error may be the cause here, since a much bigger clone is one base away. V usage is TRBV18 and J usage is TRBJ2-7, with D perhaps TRBD1 (5 bases). The CDR3 loop spans 14 amino acids. The germline V gene has CDR1 KGHSH and CDR2 LQKENI. The CDR3 nucleotides are TGTGCCAGCTCACCAGAGACAGACTCCTACGAGCTGTACTTC. It is translated as CASSPETDSYELYF.

This clonotype was found many times. V gene TRBV2 combines with J gene TRBJ1-5, with D perhaps TRBD1 (6 bases). Germline CDR1 and CDR2: SNHLY and FYNNEI. The V gene lost 5 bases and the J gene lost 5 bases, with 13 bases spanning the gap. The CDR3 has 14 residues. This CDR3 reads CASSLRDTYQPQHF. CDR3 DNA: TGTGCCAGCAGTCTCCGGGACACCTATCAGCCCCAGCATTTT.

There are many counts of this clonotype. The chain uses TRBV7-2 and TRBJ2-1; D may be TRBD1 (6 bases). The V end lost 5 bases, the J end lost 7 bases, and 18 bases lay between the germline ends. The CDR3 runs to 15 residues. CDR1 and CDR2 from the germline V gene are SGHTA and FQGNSA. The CDR3 nucleotides read TGTGCCAGCAGCCCCCTCAGGGGCGTTGGGAATGAGCAGTTCTTC. It yields the protein CASSPLRGVGNEQFF.